The clone carrying this TCR beta chain was counted at least ten times. These data come from a study of blood T cell repertoires in COVID-19. Study-wide context: From T cells, B-cell-depleted T cells, or PBMCs came the material, which was cDNA or gDNA.

Trimming left V 10 bases short and J 4 bases short, with 21 bases between. Germline V lookup: CDR1 LNHDA, CDR2 SQIVND (reference sequence). CDR3 length: 15 amino acids. Original analysis: Amplification from reference gene primers served as the basis for estimated nucleated cell counts. Assay: immunoSEQ multiplex PCR; the TCRdb copy retains only in-frame clones and omits some. D and trimming were read from the DNA, whereas the V and J calls and clone size are those reported in that table. The sample lists around 150,000 clones; 80% were seen once. Residents of approximately 25 US areas, aged roughly 18 to 89 years, made up the participants.

This clonotype was obtained from a woman aged 55-70 years who had recovered from COVID-19. V gene TRBV19 combines with J gene TRBJ2-3; D unresolved. The sample taken for sequencing was PBMCs or T cells enriched from blood (not recorded which). CDR3 sequence: CATSPLGAFSDTQYF. DNA for the CDR3: TGTGCCACCTCGCCTTTGGGCGCTTTCTCAGATACGCAGTATTTT.